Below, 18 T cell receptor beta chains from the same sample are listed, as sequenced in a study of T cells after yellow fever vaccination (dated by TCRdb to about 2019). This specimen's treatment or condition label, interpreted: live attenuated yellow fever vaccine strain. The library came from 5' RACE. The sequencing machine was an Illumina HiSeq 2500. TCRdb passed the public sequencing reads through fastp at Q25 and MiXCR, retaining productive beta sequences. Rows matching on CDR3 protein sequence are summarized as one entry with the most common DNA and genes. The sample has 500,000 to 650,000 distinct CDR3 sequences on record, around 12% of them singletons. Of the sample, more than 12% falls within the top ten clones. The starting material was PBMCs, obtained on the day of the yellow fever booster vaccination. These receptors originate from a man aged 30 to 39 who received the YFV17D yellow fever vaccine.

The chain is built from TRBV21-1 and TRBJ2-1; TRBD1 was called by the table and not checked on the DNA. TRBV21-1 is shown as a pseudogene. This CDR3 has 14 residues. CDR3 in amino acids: CASWTGSSLNEQFF. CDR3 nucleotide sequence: TGTGCCAGCTGGACGGGAAGCTCGCTCAATGAGCAGTTCTTC.

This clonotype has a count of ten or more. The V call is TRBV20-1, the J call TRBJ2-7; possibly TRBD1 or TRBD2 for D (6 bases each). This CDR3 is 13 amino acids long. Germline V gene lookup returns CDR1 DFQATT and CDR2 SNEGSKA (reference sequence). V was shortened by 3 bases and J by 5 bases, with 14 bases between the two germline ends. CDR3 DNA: TGCAGTGCTAGCGGGGCCGGGGGCCACGAGCAGTACTTC. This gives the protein CSASGAGGHEQYF.

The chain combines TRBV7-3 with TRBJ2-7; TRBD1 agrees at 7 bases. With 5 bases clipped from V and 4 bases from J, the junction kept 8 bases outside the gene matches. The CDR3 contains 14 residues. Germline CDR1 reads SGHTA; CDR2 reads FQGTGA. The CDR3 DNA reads TGTGCCAGCAGCCCGGGACAGAACCGTTACGAGCAGTACTTC. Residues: CASSPGQNRYEQYF.

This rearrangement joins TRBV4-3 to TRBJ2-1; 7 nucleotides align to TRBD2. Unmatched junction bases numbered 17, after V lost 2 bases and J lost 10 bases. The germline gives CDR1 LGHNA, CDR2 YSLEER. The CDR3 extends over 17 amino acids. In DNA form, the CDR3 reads TGCGCCAGCAGCCAAAACCAAGCGGGAAGGGGCGGGGAGGAGCAGTTCTTC. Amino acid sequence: CASSQNQAGRGGEEQFF.

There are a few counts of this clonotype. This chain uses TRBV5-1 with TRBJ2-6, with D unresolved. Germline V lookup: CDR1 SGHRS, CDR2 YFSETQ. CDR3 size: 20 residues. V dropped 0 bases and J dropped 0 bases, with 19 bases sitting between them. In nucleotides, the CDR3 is TGCGCCAGCAGCTTGGCCTCGTTAGGTACACGGATCTCTGGGGCCAACGTCCTGACTTTC. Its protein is CASSLASLGTRISGANVLTF.

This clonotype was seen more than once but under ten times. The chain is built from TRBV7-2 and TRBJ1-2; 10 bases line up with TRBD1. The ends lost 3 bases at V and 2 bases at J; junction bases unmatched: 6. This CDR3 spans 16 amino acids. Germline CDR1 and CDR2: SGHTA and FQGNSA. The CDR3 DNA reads TGTGCCAGCAGCTTTAAGGGACAGGGGACAAACTATGGCTACACCTTC. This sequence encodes CASSFKGQGTNYGYTF.

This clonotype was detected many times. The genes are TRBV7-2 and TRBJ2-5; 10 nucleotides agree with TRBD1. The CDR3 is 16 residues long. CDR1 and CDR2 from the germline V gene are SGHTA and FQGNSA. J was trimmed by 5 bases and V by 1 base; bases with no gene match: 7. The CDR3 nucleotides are TGTGCCAGCAGCTTAGGGTGGACAGGGGGAAGGGAGACCCAGTACTTC. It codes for CASSLGWTGGRETQYF.

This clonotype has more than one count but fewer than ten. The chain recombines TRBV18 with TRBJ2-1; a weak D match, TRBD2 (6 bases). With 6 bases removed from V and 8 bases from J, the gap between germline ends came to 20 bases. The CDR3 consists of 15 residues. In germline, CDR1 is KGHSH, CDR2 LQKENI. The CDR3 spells CASSSTSPYLDEQFF. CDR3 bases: TGTGCCAGCTCTTCAACTAGCCCCTACCTCGATGAGCAGTTCTTC.

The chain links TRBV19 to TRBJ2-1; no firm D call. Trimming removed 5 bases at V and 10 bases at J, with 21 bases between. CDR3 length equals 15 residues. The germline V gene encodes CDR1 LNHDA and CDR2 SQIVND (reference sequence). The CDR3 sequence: CASSPQRWLSREQFF. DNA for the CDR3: TGTGCCAGTAGTCCCCAACGATGGCTTTCTAGGGAGCAGTTCTTC. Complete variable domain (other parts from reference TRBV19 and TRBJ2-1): DGGITQSPKYLFRKEGQNVTLSCEQNLNHDAMYWYRQDPGQGLRLIYYSQIVNDFQKGDIAEGYSVSREKKESFPLTVTSAQKNPTAFYLCASSPQRWLSREQFFGPGTRLTVL.

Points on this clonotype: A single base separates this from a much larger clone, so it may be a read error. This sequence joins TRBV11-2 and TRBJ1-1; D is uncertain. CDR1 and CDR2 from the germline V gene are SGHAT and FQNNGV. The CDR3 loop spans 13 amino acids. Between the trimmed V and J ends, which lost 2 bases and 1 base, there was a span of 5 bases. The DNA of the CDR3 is TGTGCCAGCAGCTTAAAATGGAACACTGAAGCTTTCTTT. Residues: CASSLKWNTEAFF.

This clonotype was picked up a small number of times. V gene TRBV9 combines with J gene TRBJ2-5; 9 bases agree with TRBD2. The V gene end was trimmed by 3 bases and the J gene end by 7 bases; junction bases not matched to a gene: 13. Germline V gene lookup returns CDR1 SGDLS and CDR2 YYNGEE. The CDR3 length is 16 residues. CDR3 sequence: CASSGLAGPVQGTQYF. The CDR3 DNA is TGTGCCAGCAGCGGGCTAGCGGGACCGGTTCAGGGGACCCAGTACTTC. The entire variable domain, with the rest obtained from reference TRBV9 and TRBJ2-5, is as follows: DSGVTQTPKHLITATGQRVTLRCSPRSGDLSVYWYQQSLDQGLQFLIQYYNGEERAKGNILERFSAQQFPDLHSELNLSSLELGDSALYFCASSGLAGPVQGTQYFGPGTRLLVL.

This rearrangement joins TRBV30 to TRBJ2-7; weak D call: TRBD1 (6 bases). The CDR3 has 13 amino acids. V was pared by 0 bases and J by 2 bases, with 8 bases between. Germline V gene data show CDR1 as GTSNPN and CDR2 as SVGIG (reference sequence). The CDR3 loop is CAWSVTGTYEQYF. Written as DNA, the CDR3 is TGTGCCTGGAGTGTAACAGGGACCTACGAGCAGTACTTC. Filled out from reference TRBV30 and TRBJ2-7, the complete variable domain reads SQTIHQWPATLVQPVGSPLSLECTVEGTSNPNLYWYRQAAGRGLQLLFYSVGIGQISSEVPQNLSASRPQDRQFILSSKKLLLSDSGFYLCAWSVTGTYEQYFGPGTRLTVT.

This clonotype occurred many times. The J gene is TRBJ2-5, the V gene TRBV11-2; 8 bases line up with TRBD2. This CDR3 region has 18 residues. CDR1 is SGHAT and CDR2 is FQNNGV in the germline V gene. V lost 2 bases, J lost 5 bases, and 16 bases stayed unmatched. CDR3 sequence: CASSLTGSPAGGRETQYF. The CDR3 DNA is TGTGCCAGCAGCTTAACCGGTAGCCCGGCGGGAGGCAGGGAGACCCAGTACTTC.

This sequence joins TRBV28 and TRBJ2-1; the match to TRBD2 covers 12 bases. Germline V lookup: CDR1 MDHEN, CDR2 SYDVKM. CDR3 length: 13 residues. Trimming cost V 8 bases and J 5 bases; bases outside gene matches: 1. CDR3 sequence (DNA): TGTGCCAGCGGACTAGCGGGGCACAATGAGCAGTTCTTC. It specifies CASGLAGHNEQFF.

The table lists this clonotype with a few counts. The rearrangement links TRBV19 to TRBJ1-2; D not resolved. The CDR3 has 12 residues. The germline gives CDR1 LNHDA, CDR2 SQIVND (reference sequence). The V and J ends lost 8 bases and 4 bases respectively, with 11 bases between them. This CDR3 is CASFGRAYGYTF. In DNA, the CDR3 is TGTGCCAGTTTTGGCCGAGCCTATGGCTACACCTTC.

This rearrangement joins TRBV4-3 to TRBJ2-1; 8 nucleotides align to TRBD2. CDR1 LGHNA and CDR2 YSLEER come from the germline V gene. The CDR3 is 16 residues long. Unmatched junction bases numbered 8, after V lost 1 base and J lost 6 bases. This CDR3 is CASSQGSGKVANEQFF. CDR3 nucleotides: TGCGCCAGCAGCCAAGGTAGCGGGAAGGTGGCCAATGAGCAGTTCTTC.

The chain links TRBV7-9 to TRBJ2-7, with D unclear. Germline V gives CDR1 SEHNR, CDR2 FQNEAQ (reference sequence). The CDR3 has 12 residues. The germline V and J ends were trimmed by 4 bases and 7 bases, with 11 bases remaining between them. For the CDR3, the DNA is TGTGCCAGCAGCTCAGACGGAGCGGAGCAGTACTTC. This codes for CASSSDGAEQYF.

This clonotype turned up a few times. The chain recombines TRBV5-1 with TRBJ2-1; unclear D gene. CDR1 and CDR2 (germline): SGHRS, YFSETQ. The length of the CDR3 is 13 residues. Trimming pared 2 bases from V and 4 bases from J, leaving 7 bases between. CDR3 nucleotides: TGCGCCAGCAGCTTAACGGATTACAATGAGCAGTTCTTC. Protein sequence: CASSLTDYNEQFF.